This T cell receptor beta chain appears in the sequencing data of a study of shared clonotypes between healthy human individuals. A word on this clone: The sample has other DNA sequences that encode this CDR3 too.

Only in-frame clones appear in the TCRdb table, and some are missing; sequencing was by immunoSEQ multiplex PCR. This table holds roughly 2,000,000 clones, 85% to 95% found once. J was trimmed by 4 bases and V by 3 bases; bases with no gene match: 0. Germline V gene sequence: CDR1 MNHEY, CDR2 SMNVEV (reference sequence). CDR3 size: 14 residues. CD45RO negativity and positive selection for CCR7 defined naive CD8 cells, a population that excluded terminally differentiated effector memory CD45RA+ cells. The sequenced sample was naive CD8+ T cells sorted from blood. The TCR comes from a man aged 18 to 30 in good health. The genes are TRBV27 and TRBJ1-6, with TRBD1 identical over 7 bases. CDR3 DNA: TGTGCCAGCAGTTTGGACAGGTATAATTCACCCCTCCACTTT. This gives the protein CASSLDRYNSPLHF.